This T cell receptor beta chain stems from a study of T cells in localized non-small cell lung cancer. CDR3 length equals 15 residues. V gave up 5 bases and J gave up 1 base; unmatched junction bases: 4. CDR1 is SGHTA and CDR2 is FQGTGA in the germline V gene. Only in-frame clones appear in the TCRdb table, and some are missing; sequencing was by immunoSEQ multiplex PCR. The sample holds fewer than 40,000 clones, approximately 80% seen once. With regard to this clone: Its target is not known.

Study results and caveats: When the top 100 tumor clones were examined, a median 57 of them also appeared in the adjacent lung, which was paired and uninvolved. Blood T cell density predicted longer survival; adjacent-lung clonality, shorter. Exceeding tumor, uninvolved adjacent lung had the highest T cell clonality.

Sequenced material: peripheral blood, taken before any cancer treatment. The TCR originated in a male donor older than 55 with stage II squamous cell lung carcinoma. This chain joins TRBV7-3 and TRBJ2-5; 10 bases are a match to TRBD2. The CDR3, as DNA: TGTGCCAGCAGCCCTAGCGGGGGACTCCAAGAGACCCAGTACTTC. This translates into CASSPSGGLQETQYF.